The next 2 T cell receptor beta chains were all read from a single sample in a study of shared clonotypes between healthy human individuals. CD45RO negativity and positive selection for CCR7 defined naive CD8 cells, a population that excluded terminally differentiated effector memory CD45RA+ cells. Produced via immunoSEQ multiplex PCR; TCRdb's table is partial and in-frame only. The sample comprises millions of clones, about 94% of which are singletons, and about 1.1% rests with the top ten. The sequenced material came from naive CD8+ T cells sorted from blood. All receptors come from a man aged 18 to 30 in good health.

This sequence joins TRBV6-5 and TRBJ2-3; D is possibly TRBD2 (5 bases). Germline CDR1 MNHEY, CDR2 SVGAGI. Trimming cost V 5 bases and J 4 bases, with 13 bases left between them. This CDR3 is 14 amino acids long. DNA for the CDR3: TGTGCCAGCAGTCTAATTGGGAGCTCAGATACGCAGTATTTT. Amino acid sequence: CASSLIGSSDTQYF.

The V call is TRBV4-1, the J call TRBJ1-5; weak D call: TRBD1 (5 bases). This CDR3 is built from 16 residues. CDR1 is MGHRA and CDR2 is YSYEKL in the germline V gene. The V end lost 0 bases, the J end lost 4 bases, and 13 bases lay between the germline ends. CDR3 sequence reads: CASSQDPGVGNQPQHF. The CDR3 DNA is TGCGCCAGCAGCCAAGATCCGGGGGTGGGTAATCAGCCCCAGCATTTT.